This is a list of T cell receptor beta chains from one sample in a study of cytomegalovirus exposure and HLA in healthy donors. TCRdb's table, derived via immunoSEQ multiplex PCR, lists solely in-frame clones and lacks some. The data hold 150,000 to 200,000 clones, with about 88% observed a single time. The sample consisted of PBMCs. Receptor source: a woman younger than 30 in good health and CMV-seronegative. Each CDR3 is given with its conserved first and last residue. Fields, in order: J gene, V gene, D gene, CDR3 protein, CDR3 DNA. A D gene is named only where the DNA matches it firmly.

j_call: TRBJ1-2
v_call: TRBV5-1
d_call: -
cdr3_aa: CASSLVGGRGEYGYTF
cdr3_nt: TGCGCCAGCAGCTTGGTCGGCGGGCGGGGAGAATATGGCTACACCTTC

j_call: TRBJ2-4
v_call: TRBV7-9
d_call: TRBD1
cdr3_aa: CASSPGTGGENIQYF
cdr3_nt: TGTGCCAGCAGCCCCGGGACAGGGGGCGAAAACATTCAGTACTTC

j_call: TRBJ2-1
v_call: TRBV5-1
d_call: -
cdr3_aa: CASSLVPGGNEQFF
cdr3_nt: TGCGCCAGCAGCTTGGTACCAGGAGGGAATGAGCAGTTCTTC

j_call: TRBJ2-7
v_call: TRBV5-4
d_call: -
cdr3_aa: CASSLGQGRGMHEQYF
cdr3_nt: TGTGCCAGCAGCTTGGGGCAAGGACGAGGGATGCACGAGCAGTACTTC

j_call: TRBJ2-7
v_call: TRBV6-1
d_call: -
cdr3_aa: CASSVSRVNSYEQYF
cdr3_nt: TGTGCCAGCAGTGTATCCAGGGTTAACTCCTACGAGCAGTACTTC

j_call: TRBJ2-1
v_call: TRBV14
d_call: -
cdr3_aa: CASRARGLSYNEQFF
cdr3_nt: TGTGCCAGCAGGGCCCGAGGGCTTTCCTACAATGAGCAGTTCTTC

j_call: TRBJ2-7
v_call: TRBV11-2
d_call: TRBD1
cdr3_aa: CASSSTGGPYEQYF
cdr3_nt: TGTGCCAGCAGCTCCACAGGGGGCCCCTACGAGCAGTACTTC

j_call: TRBJ1-1
v_call: TRBV18
d_call: -
cdr3_aa: CASSPPNALGGGLGTEAFF
cdr3_nt: TGTGCCAGCTCACCACCGAATGCCCTCGGGGGGGGCTTGGGCACTGAAGCTTTCTTT

j_call: TRBJ1-2
v_call: TRBV6-1
d_call: -
cdr3_aa: CASSEVADYGYTF
cdr3_nt: TGTGCCAGCAGTGAAGTGGCAGACTATGGCTACACCTTC

j_call: TRBJ1-2
v_call: TRBV27
d_call: -
cdr3_aa: CASSLRPGEGYTF
cdr3_nt: TGTGCCAGCAGTTTACGGCCAGGGGAAGGCTACACCTTC

j_call: TRBJ1-5
v_call: TRBV19
d_call: -
cdr3_aa: CASSINSASGNQPQHF
cdr3_nt: TGTGCCAGTAGTATTAACTCCGCCTCCGGCAATCAGCCCCAGCATTTT

j_call: TRBJ2-7
v_call: TRBV5-1
d_call: TRBD1
cdr3_aa: CASSLAGGRSYEQYF
cdr3_nt: TGCGCCAGCAGCTTGGCAGGGGGCAGGTCCTACGAGCAGTACTTC

j_call: TRBJ1-2
v_call: TRBV5-4
d_call: TRBD1
cdr3_aa: CASSSQGDYGYTF
cdr3_nt: TGTGCCAGCAGCTCCCAGGGGGACTATGGCTACACCTTC

j_call: TRBJ2-5
v_call: TRBV9
d_call: -
cdr3_aa: CASSVGGGPQTQYF
cdr3_nt: TGTGCCAGCAGCGTAGGGGGGGGGCCCCAGACCCAGTACTTC